The TCR beta chain described here comes from a study of T cells in Graves' hyperthyroidism and ophthalmopathy. Study as a whole: Peripheral blood sampling occurred at initial diagnosis, before any treatment.

There were TCR beta CDR3 regions amplified from RNA transcripts. RT-PCR in the first round (using the HTBI primer set) targeted the TCR CDR3. One entry per CDR3 protein results from TCRdb running MiXCR on the multiplex PCR reads. Of around 620,000 distinct CDR3 sequences in the sample, more than 13% are singletons; the top ten hold about 6.6%. Enrolled ophthalmopathy patients presented with a Clinical Activity Score of at least 3, a NOSPECS grade of at least 4, and disease duration under 3 months. Used for diagnoses were clinical symptoms, serum thyroxine and TRAb, thyroid ultrasound and orbital computed tomography. Comment on this clonotype: Its antigen is as yet unknown.

Notes on the study in general: Researchers report that a 13 V-J model separated ophthalmopathy from stable hyperthyroidism.

V shed 0 bases, J shed 2 bases, and the junction held 3 bases outside the gene matches. CDR3 length: 14 residues. Per the germline V gene, CDR1 is SQVTM and CDR2 is ANQGSEA. The chain employs TRBV29-1 and TRBJ1-2, with 7 bases aligning to TRBD1. Material: blood. The sequence was collected from a woman aged 18 to 35 with Graves' ophthalmopathy. CDR3 in DNA: TGCAGCGTTGAAGAGAGGGACAGAAACTATGGCTACACCTTC. Its translation is CSVEERDRNYGYTF. The full variable domain, rest sourced from reference TRBV29-1 and TRBJ1-2, is SAVISQKPSRDICQRGTSLTIQCQVDSQVTMMFWYRQQPGQSLTLIATANQGSEATYESGFVIDKFPISRPNLTFSTLTVSNMSPEDSSIYLCSVEERDRNYGYTFGSGTRLTVV.